A selection of T cell receptor beta chains follows, all from one sample in a study of shared clonotypes between healthy human individuals. Libraries were prepared by immunoSEQ multiplex PCR; TCRdb keeps only in-frame clonotypes and omits some of them. The profile covers approximately 980,000 clones, with more than 75% appearing a single time and approximately 1.5% taken by the ten largest. Sequenced material: memory CD4+ T cells sorted from blood. These receptors all come from a young man in good health. Each CDR3 is given with its conserved first and last residue. The D gene is left open where the match is weak. The size of a clone is reported for some rows only, either as once, few or many, or as a class for expanded clones.

>TRBJ2-1|NA|NA|TRBV7-2
CASSLASFSYNEQFF
TGTGCCAGCAGCTTAGCTAGTTTCTCCTACAATGAGCAGTTCTTC
>TRBJ1-2|few|TRBD1|TRBV30
CATRGQVVGYTF
TGTGCCACCAGGGGGCAGGTCGTCGGCTACACCTTC
>TRBJ2-7|NA|NA|TRBV27
CASSLSGGHVAGEQYF
TGTGCCAGCAGTTTAAGTGGTGGACATGTCGCTGGCGAGCAGTACTTC
>TRBJ1-1|NA|TRBD1|TRBV14
CASRGIRQGSVAFF
TGTGCCAGCAGGGGGATAAGACAGGGTTCAGTGGCTTTCTTT
>TRBJ2-2|few|NA|TRBV5-1
CASSSRINTGELFF
TGCGCCAGCAGCTCTAGAATAAACACCGGGGAGCTGTTTTTT
>TRBJ2-1|NA|NA|TRBV7-7
CASSLTAVDEQFF
TGTGCTAGCAGCTTAACCGCTGTGGATGAGCAGTTCTTC
>TRBJ2-6|NA|NA|TRBV27
CASSFLSGSGANVLTF
TGTGCCAGCAGTTTTTTAAGTGGGTCTGGGGCCAACGTCCTGACTTTC
>TRBJ1-2|NA|NA|TRBV11-2
CASSSIRSTAHYGYTF
TGTGCCAGCAGCTCGATTCGTTCGACAGCACACTATGGCTACACCTTC
>TRBJ2-7|NA|NA|TRBV5-1
CASSLSFGGPYEQYF
TGCGCCAGCAGCTTGTCATTCGGGGGGCCCTACGAGCAGTACTTC
>TRBJ2-1|NA|NA|TRBV25-1
CAATSWGNEQFF
TGTGCCGCTACTAGCTGGGGCAATGAGCAGTTCTTC
>TRBJ2-1|NA|NA|TRBV6-5
CASTGANSYNEQFF
TGTGCCAGCACGGGGGCTAATTCCTACAATGAGCAGTTCTTC
>TRBJ2-1|NA|NA|TRBV5-1
CASSLDRAGNNEQFF
TGCGCCAGCAGCTTGGATCGGGCCGGGAACAATGAGCAGTTCTTC
>TRBJ2-2|NA|NA|TRBV4-1
CASSPQKGTGELFF
TGCGCCAGCAGCCCACAGAAGGGCACCGGGGAGCTGTTTTTT
>TRBJ1-4|few|NA|TRBV19
CASSMPRWFGHGGEKLFF
TGTGCCAGTAGTATGCCTCGTTGGTTTGGGCATGGTGGTGAAAAACTGTTTTTT
>TRBJ2-6|NA|NA|TRBV6-1
CASSDTSGSGSSGANVLTF
TGTGCCAGCAGTGACACATCCGGGTCAGGATCCTCTGGGGCCAACGTCCTGACTTTC
>TRBJ2-7|few|TRBD2|TRBV6-1
CASSEAGSGTSGAYEQYF
TGTGCCAGCAGTGAAGCGGGCTCGGGGACTAGCGGGGCCTACGAGCAGTACTTC
>TRBJ2-5|NA|NA|TRBV5-6
CASSLPPLETQYF
TGTGCCAGCAGCTTACCCCCTCTAGAGACCCAGTACTTC
>TRBJ1-5|NA|NA|TRBV6-1
CASSAFWSPDQPQHF
TGTGCCAGCAGTGCCTTTTGGAGCCCAGATCAGCCCCAGCATTTT
>TRBJ1-2|few|TRBD1|TRBV5-4
CASSFKRTGPDGYTF
TGTGCCAGCAGCTTTAAAAGGACAGGTCCGGATGGCTACACCTTC
>TRBJ2-7|NA|NA|TRBV20-1
CSAIQGYEQYF
TGCAGTGCTATTCAGGGCTACGAGCAGTACTTC
>TRBJ2-5|NA|NA|TRBV5-4
CASSFYGGPLLQETQYF
TGTGCCAGCAGCTTTTACGGGGGGCCCCTCTTACAAGAGACCCAGTACTTC
>TRBJ2-7|NA|NA|TRBV5-4
CASSSKFGTARAYEQYF
TGTGCCAGCAGCTCAAAATTCGGGACTGCGAGGGCCTACGAGCAGTACTTC
>TRBJ1-4|NA|NA|TRBV30
CAWNYLTGNEKLFF
TGTGCCTGGAATTATCTCACAGGGAACGAAAAACTGTTTTTT
>TRBJ2-3|NA|NA|TRBV15
CATSRDLLEEERSTDTQYF
TGTGCCACCAGCAGAGATCTCTTGGAGGAGGAACGGAGCACAGATACGCAGTATTTT
>TRBJ1-2|NA|NA|TRBV9
CASSGGLGGAYGYTF
TGTGCCAGCAGCGGGGGTTTAGGAGGGGCCTATGGCTACACCTTC
>TRBJ2-1|NA|TRBD2|TRBV11-2
CAIRGEFNEQFF
TGTGCCATACGGGGGGAGTTCAATGAGCAGTTCTTC
>TRBJ2-2|few|NA|TRBV7-9
CASSLVGGELFF
TGTGCCAGCAGCTTAGTGGGCGGGGAGCTGTTTTTT
>TRBJ2-1|NA|NA|TRBV15
CATSRTYTGGEQFF
TGTGCCACCAGCAGAACCTACACGGGCGGCGAGCAGTTCTTC
>TRBJ1-1|once|NA|TRBV27
CASRRTENTEAFF
TGTGCCAGCAGAAGGACAGAAAACACTGAAGCTTTCTTT
>TRBJ1-2|NA|NA|TRBV7-2
CASSPHRQDYGYTF
TGTGCCAGCAGCCCCCATAGGCAGGATTATGGCTACACCTTC
>TRBJ2-7|few|TRBD1|TRBV5-8
CASSLADRGRGEPNHEQYF
TGTGCCAGCAGCTTGGCAGACAGGGGGCGCGGCGAACCGAACCACGAGCAGTACTTC
>TRBJ1-1|NA|TRBD1|TRBV6-5
CASSPSKGANTEAFF
TGTGCCAGCAGCCCCTCTAAGGGGGCAAACACTGAAGCTTTCTTT